Given below is one T cell receptor beta chain in context. Its matching antigen is unknown. This CDR3 is 15 amino acids long. With 9 bases clipped from V and 1 base from J, the junction kept 6 bases outside the gene matches. The germline V gene has CDR1 MNHEY and CDR2 SMNVEV (reference sequence). These data originate in a study of T cells in localized non-small cell lung cancer. Study-wide results and limits: Of the tissues analyzed, uninvolved adjacent lung showed maximal T cell clonality, greater than tumor.

The protocol was immunoSEQ multiplex PCR, while the TCRdb copy is restricted to in-frame clones and leaves out a portion. This table has approximately 22,000 clones, more than 85% appearing once. This chain joins TRBV27 and TRBJ2-1; 10 bases are a match to TRBD2. The source is a man aged 35-69 years with stage II squamous cell lung carcinoma. Sequences were derived from PBMCs, sampled before any cancer treatment. The CDR3 nucleotides read TGTGCCAGTTTCTCTAGCGGGAGTTCCTACAATGAGCAGTTCTTC. Protein sequence: CASFSSGSSYNEQFF.